This TCR beta chain was obtained from a study of cytomegalovirus exposure and HLA in healthy donors. Primers for the PCR totalled 60 Vbeta and 13 Jbeta. TCRdb keeps only in-frame clones here, not all; method: immunoSEQ multiplex PCR. This sample yields 150,000 to 200,000 clones, of which 65% to 90% are seen a single time; about 2.5% belongs to the top ten. Regarding this clone: The antigen is unknown.

CDR3 length equals 16 residues. Germline CDR1 is PRHDT and CDR2 is FYEKMQ (reference sequence). The V and J ends lost 5 bases and 7 bases respectively, with 18 bases between them. Study-wide points: Available immune exposure information covered CMV serostatus only. Other equally common chains were less clonally expanded than HLA-associated TCR beta chains, a later analysis showed. Overall, approximately 180 TCR beta chains were annotated as cytomegalovirus-associated.

The chain is built from TRBV13 and TRBJ1-6; D is perhaps TRBD1 (5 bases). The sample taken for sequencing was PBMCs. This clonotype originated in a male donor in good health and CMV-seronegative. As DNA, the CDR3 is TGTGCCAGCAGCACCCGGCAGGGCGCCATCAATTCACCCCTCCACTTT. This translates into CASSTRQGAINSPLHF.